The 5 T cell receptor beta chains given below trace back to one sample, sequenced in a study of response to subunit inactivated influenza vaccine. TCRdb redid the calling of the RT-PCR reads with MiXCR, one entry per CDR3 protein. The table shows under 950,000 distinct CDR3 sequences, with 21% occurring only once. This material consisted of PBMCs from blood, taken more than 4 days after vaccination. Receptors were obtained from a man in his forties or fifties who received an inactivated influenza vaccine.

This chain joins TRBV11-2 and TRBJ2-3; weak D call: TRBD1 (6 bases). The V and J ends lost 5 bases and 6 bases respectively, with 18 bases between them. The CDR3 length is 15 residues. CDR1 SGHAT and CDR2 FQNNGV come from the germline V gene. CDR3 amino acids: CASSLRDIAWDTQYF. The CDR3 DNA reads TGTGCCAGCAGCCTCCGGGACATAGCCTGGGATACGCAGTATTTT.

V is TRBV15 and J is TRBJ1-4, with TRBD1 matching 7 bases. Germline V gene data show CDR1 as LNHNV and CDR2 as YYDKDF (reference sequence). This CDR3 spans 16 amino acids. J gave up 5 bases and V 0 bases, and 6 bases lay outside the gene matches. CDR3 protein: CATSRDPSGGNEKLFF. The CDR3 DNA reads TGTGCCACCAGCAGAGATCCTTCAGGGGGGAATGAAAAACTGTTTTTT.

V is TRBV5-6 and J is TRBJ1-2; the match to TRBD1 covers 9 bases. The V gene's germline CDR1 is SGHDT and CDR2 YYEEEE. This CDR3 region has 14 residues. The ends lost 4 bases at V and 4 bases at J; junction bases unmatched: 5. The CDR3 sequence is CASSGRTGAYGYTF. CDR3 DNA sequence: TGTGCCAGCAGCGGAAGGACAGGGGCCTATGGCTACACCTTC.

Turning to this clonotype: A read error is possible here, since a much larger clone lies one base away. The chain uses TRBV5-1 and TRBJ1-1; D is unresolved. The CDR3 contains 13 residues. Germline CDR1 and CDR2: SGHRS and YFSETQ. CDR3 nucleotides: TGCGCCAGCAGCATACAAGAGAACACTGTAGCTTTCTTT. Its translation is CASSIQENTVAFF.

This clonotype was recorded at least ten times. J is TRBJ2-1 and V is TRBV3-1, with TRBD2 matching 10 bases. Germline values: CDR1 LGHDT, CDR2 YNNKEL (reference sequence). V was clipped by 0 bases and J by 12 bases; unmatched bases: 14. The CDR3 is made up of 17 amino acids. CDR3 DNA sequence: TGTGCCAGCAGCCAAGATTTGCGTCTAGCGGGGGAACTGGGGCAGTTCTTC. This translates into CASSQDLRLAGELGQFF.